This entry features one T cell receptor beta chain sequence. The data stem from a study of blood T cell repertoires in COVID-19. Study in general: COVID-19 samples from acute and convalescent phases originated in the United States, Italy and Spain. Sources were T cells, B-cell-depleted T cells, or PBMCs; the material itself was cDNA or gDNA.

In the original workflow: Counts of nucleated cells, estimated from reference gene primer amplification, were obtained. Clones were read by immunoSEQ multiplex PCR, and TCRdb kept only the in-frame ones, dropping some. V, J and clone size are taken as reported in that table, and D and trimming were inferred from the DNA itself. The profile shows around 100,000 clones, 84% of them singletons. In germline, CDR1 is MNHEY, CDR2 SVGEGT. The germline V and J ends were trimmed by 0 bases and 5 bases, with 10 bases remaining between them. The CDR3 spans 14 residues. The V gene is TRBV6-2 or TRBV6-3, the J gene TRBJ1-2; D unresolved. This TCR was recovered from a human donor in a cohort sampled during active COVID-19. The sequenced sample consisted of peripheral blood. CDR3 region: CASSYSAGVYGYTF. In nucleotides, the CDR3 is TGTGCCAGCAGTTACTCCGCGGGTGTTTATGGCTACACCTTC.